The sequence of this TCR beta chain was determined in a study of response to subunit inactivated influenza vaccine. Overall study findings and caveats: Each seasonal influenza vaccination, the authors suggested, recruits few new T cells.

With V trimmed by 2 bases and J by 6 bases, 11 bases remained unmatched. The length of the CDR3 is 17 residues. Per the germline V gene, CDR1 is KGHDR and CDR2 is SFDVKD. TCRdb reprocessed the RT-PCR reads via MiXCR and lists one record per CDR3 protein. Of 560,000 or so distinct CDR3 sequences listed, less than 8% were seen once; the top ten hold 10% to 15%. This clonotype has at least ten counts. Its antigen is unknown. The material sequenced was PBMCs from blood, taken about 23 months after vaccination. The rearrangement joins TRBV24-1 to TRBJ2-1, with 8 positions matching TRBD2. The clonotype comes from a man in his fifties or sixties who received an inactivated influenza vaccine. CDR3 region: CATSDSKKRESLNEQFF. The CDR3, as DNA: TGTGCCACCAGTGATTCCAAAAAGCGGGAGAGTCTCAATGAGCAGTTCTTC.